This T cell receptor beta chain was sequenced during a study of tumor-infiltrating lymphocytes in primary liver carcinoma. Without any cell sorting, about 19-31 mg of bulk tissue yielded co-extracted RNA and DNA. In regard to this clonotype: The antigen remains undetermined.

Between the trimmed V and J ends, which lost 1 base and 5 bases, there was a span of 8 bases. There are 13 residues in the CDR3. Per the germline V gene, CDR1 is SGHAT and CDR2 is FQNNGV. The input was around 530 ng total RNA; TCR beta cDNA was made from it with a constant-region primer. What produced the TCR beta libraries was three nested multiplex PCR rounds using slightly modified ARM-PCR. The study ran its first two PCR rounds for roughly 11 cycles each, using TRBV1-TRBV30 forward primers and a C-beta reverse primer. TCRdb reanalysed the multiplex PCR reads using MiXCR and keeps one entry per CDR3 protein. This table holds tens of thousands of distinct CDR3 sequences, 70% to 85% found once. Study results and limitations: Tumors reached a significantly greater top-250-clone fraction than blood did (p = 0.039).

Material for sequencing was liver tumor tissue from sampling region 5. Subset meaning: tumor region T5, tumor centre. This clonotype was obtained from a man aged 35 to 55 with primary liver carcinoma and hepatitis B virus infection. V usage is TRBV11-2 and J usage is TRBJ2-5; no clear D. The CDR3 DNA sequence: TGTGCCAGCAGCTTAGCGCAGGCTGAGACCCAGTACTTC. Its translation is CASSLAQAETQYF.